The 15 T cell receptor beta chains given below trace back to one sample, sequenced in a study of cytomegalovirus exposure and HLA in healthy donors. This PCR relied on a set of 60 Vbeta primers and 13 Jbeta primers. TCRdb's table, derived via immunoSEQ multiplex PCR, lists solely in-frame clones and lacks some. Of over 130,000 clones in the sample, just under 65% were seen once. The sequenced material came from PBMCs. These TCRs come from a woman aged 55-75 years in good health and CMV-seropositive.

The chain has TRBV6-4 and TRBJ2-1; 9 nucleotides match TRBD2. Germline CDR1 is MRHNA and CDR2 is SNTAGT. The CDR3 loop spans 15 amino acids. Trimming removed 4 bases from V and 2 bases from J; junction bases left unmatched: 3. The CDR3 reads CASSAAGGTYNEQFF. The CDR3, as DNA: TGTGCCAGCAGTGCGGCGGGGGGGACCTACAATGAGCAGTTCTTC.

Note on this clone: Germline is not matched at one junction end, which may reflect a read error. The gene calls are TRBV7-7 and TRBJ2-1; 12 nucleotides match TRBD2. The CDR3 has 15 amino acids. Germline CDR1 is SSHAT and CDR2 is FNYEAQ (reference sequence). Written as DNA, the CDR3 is TGTGCTAGCAGCGCGACTAGCGGGAGCTACAATGAGCAGTTCTTC. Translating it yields CASSATSGSYNEQFF.

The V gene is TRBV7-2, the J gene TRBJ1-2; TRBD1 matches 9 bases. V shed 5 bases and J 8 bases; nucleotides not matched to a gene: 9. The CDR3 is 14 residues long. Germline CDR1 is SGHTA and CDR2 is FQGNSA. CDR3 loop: CASSGTGGAVGYTF. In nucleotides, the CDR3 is TGTGCCAGCAGCGGTACAGGGGGCGCGGTCGGCTACACCTTC.

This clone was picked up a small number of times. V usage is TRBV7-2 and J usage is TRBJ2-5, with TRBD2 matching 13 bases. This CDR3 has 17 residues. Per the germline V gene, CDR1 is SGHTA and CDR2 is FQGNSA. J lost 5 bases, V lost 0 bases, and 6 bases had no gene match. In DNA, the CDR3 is TGTGCCAGCAGCTTAGCGAGGGGACTAGCGGGGAGTGAGACCCAGTACTTC. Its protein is CASSLARGLAGSETQYF.

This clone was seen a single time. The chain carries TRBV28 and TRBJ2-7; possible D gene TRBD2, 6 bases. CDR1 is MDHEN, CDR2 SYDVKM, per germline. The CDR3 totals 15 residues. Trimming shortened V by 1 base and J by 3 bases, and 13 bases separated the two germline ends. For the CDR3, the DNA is TGTGCCAGCAGTTTATCGGTTAGCGGCCTCTACGAGCAGTACTTC. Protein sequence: CASSLSVSGLYEQYF.

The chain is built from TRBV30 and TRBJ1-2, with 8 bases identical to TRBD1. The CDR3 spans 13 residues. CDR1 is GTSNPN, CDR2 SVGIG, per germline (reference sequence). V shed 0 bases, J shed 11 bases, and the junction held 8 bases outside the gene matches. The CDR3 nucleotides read TGTGCCTGGAGTGTAACAGGGGGGGATCATTACACCTTC. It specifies CAWSVTGGDHYTF. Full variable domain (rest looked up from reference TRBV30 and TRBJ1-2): SQTIHQWPATLVQPVGSPLSLECTVEGTSNPNLYWYRQAAGRGLQLLFYSVGIGQISSEVPQNLSASRPQDRQFILSSKKLLLSDSGFYLCAWSVTGGDHYTFGSGTRLTVV.

CDR3: CASSYYPSDGVGIQYF. Written as DNA, the CDR3 is TGTGCCAGCAGCTATTACCCATCTGACGGGGTGGGCATTCAGTACTTC. The rearrangement links TRBV7-8 to TRBJ2-4, with TRBD2 as a possible D gene (5 bases). Trimming stripped 4 bases from V and 9 bases from J, with 22 bases between. Germline V gene data show CDR1 as SGHVS and CDR2 as FQNEAQ. The CDR3 runs 16 residues.

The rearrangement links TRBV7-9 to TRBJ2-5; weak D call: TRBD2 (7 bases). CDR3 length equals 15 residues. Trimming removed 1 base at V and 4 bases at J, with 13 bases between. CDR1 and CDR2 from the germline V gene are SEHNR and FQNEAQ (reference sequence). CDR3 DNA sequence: TGTGCCAGCAGCTTAGGGGCGGGGGCGGGAGAGACCCAGTACTTC. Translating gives CASSLGAGAGETQYF.

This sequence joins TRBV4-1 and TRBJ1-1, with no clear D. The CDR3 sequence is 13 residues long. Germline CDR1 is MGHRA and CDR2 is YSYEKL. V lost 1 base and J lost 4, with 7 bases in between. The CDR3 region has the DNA TGCGCCAGCAGCCAAGTCGGGGTCACTGAAGCTTTCTTT. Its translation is CASSQVGVTEAFF.

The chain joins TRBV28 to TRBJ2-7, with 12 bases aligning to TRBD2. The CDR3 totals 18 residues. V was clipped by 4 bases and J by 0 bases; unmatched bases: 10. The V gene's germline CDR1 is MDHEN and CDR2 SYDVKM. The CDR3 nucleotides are TGTGCCAGCAGTTCCCCCCGACTAGCGGGAGTAAGCTCCTACGAGCAGTACTTC. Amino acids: CASSSPRLAGVSSYEQYF. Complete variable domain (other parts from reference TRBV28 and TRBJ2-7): DVKVTQSSRYLVKRTGEKVFLECVQDMDHENMFWYRQDPGLGLRLIYFSYDVKMKEKGDIPEGYSVSREKKERFSLILESASTNQTSMYLCASSSPRLAGVSSYEQYFGPGTRLTVT.

CDR3 in amino acids: CASSQDHGDRVYNEQFF. CDR3 nucleotide sequence: TGTGCCAGCAGCCAGGACCATGGGGACAGGGTGTACAATGAGCAGTTCTTC. The chain couples TRBV4-2 to TRBJ2-1, with 9 bases that match TRBD1. The germline V gene has CDR1 LGHNA and CDR2 YNFKEQ. Trimming removed 3 bases from V and 4 bases from J; junction bases left unmatched: 10. The CDR3 length is 17 residues.

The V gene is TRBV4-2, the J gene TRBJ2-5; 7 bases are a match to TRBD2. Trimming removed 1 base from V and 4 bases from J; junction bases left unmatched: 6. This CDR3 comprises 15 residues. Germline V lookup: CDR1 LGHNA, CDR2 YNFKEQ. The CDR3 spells CASSQVGGRGETQYF. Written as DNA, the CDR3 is TGTGCCAGCAGCCAAGTTGGCGGGAGAGGAGAGACCCAGTACTTC.

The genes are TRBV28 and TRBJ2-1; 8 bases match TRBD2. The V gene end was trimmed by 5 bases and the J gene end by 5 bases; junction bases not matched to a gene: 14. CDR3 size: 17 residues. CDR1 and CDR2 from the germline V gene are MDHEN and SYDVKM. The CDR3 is CASSPWGAGASHNEQFF. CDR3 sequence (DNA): TGTGCCAGCAGTCCCTGGGGAGCGGGAGCCTCACACAATGAGCAGTTCTTC.

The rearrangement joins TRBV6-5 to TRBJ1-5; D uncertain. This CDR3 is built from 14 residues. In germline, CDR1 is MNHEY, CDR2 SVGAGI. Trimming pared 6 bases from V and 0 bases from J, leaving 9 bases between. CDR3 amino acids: CASRVLHSNQPQHF. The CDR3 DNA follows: TGTGCCAGCAGAGTCTTACATAGCAATCAGCCCCAGCATTTT.

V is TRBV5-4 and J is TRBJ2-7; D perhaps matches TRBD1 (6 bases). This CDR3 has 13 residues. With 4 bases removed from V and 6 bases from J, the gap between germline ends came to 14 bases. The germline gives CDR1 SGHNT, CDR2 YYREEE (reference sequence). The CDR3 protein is CASSGVGGSEQYF. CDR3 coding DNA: TGTGCCAGCAGCGGGGTTGGGGGCAGCGAGCAGTACTTC. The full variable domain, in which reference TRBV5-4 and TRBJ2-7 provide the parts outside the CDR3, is ETGVTQSPTHLIKTRGQQVTLRCSSQSGHNTVSWYQQALGQGPQFIFQYYREEENGRGNFPPRFSGLQFPNYSSELNVNALELDDSALYLCASSGVGGSEQYFGPGTRLTVT.